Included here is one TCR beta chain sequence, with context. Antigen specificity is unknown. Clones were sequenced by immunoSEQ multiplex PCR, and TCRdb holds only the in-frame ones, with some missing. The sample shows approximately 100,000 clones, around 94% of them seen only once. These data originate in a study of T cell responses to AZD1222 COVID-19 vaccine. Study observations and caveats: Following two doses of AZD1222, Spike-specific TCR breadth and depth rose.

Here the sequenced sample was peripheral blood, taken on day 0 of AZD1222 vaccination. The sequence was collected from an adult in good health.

DNA for the CDR3: TGCGCCAGCAGCCCCCAGGGACACAATGAGCAGTTCTTC. Protein product: CASSPQGHNEQFF. The chain has TRBV5-1 and TRBJ2-1; the D call may be TRBD1 or TRBD2 (5 bases each). Germline assignment: CDR1 SGHRS and CDR2 YFSETQ. The length of the CDR3 is 13 residues. Trimming removed 4 bases at V and 5 bases at J, with 10 bases between.